The source of this TCR beta chain is a study of T-cell reconstitution after alpha-beta-depleted transplantation in children. In regard to this clonotype: The antigen remains undetermined.

Study-wide findings and caveats: A year post-transplant, T-cell counts and diversity derived mostly from newly produced T cells. Several hundred rapidly expanded clones from non-depleted graft cells reportedly supplied alpha-beta T cells about two months post-transplant.

V lost 6 bases, J lost 2 bases, and 7 bases stayed unmatched. The CDR3 is made up of 15 amino acids. Preparing the TCRbeta library involved the use of unique molecular identifiers. TCRdb processed the PCR reads anew with MiXCR; each CDR3 protein has one entry. This sample carries 200,000 to 250,000 distinct CDR3 sequences, approximately 8% of them seen once, and the ten largest clones take nearly 6.5%. This clonotype was obtained from a male patient younger than 18 who had a stem cell transplant for acute lymphoblastic leukemia, so the T cells may come from the graft donor. V usage is TRBV12-3 or TRBV12-4 and J usage is TRBJ2-1; TRBD1 matches at 7 bases. The sequencing here drew on PBMCs, mostly from graft donor cells, taken 180 days after TCRalphabeta/CD19-depleted stem cell transplant. CDR3 in DNA: TGTGCCAGCAGACATGGGACAGTAACCTACAATGAGCAGTTCTTC. Protein sequence: CASRHGTVTYNEQFF.